The T cell receptor (beta chain) under discussion was sequenced for a study of Ad26.COV2.S vaccination and SARS-CoV-2 variants. Study in general: Donor had been placed in the Ad26.COV2.S arm of the COV1001 trial. Donor got 5x10^10 or 1x10^11 viral particles of Ad26.COV2.S. Whole-study results and caveats: It was vaccine recipients, not placebo recipients, who had the higher spike-specific TCR breadth. Considerable breadth of spike-specific CD8+ and CD4+ T cell responses has reportedly been documented following vaccination.

Concerning this clone itself: The antigen remains unidentified.

Treatment here: roughly 20 received Ad26.COV2.S at low or high dose, single or two shots; roughly five received placebo; per-sample allocation not given. Day 63 after the first injection of vaccine or placebo was the sampling time. Data came from immunoSEQ multiplex PCR; TCRdb stores just in-frame clones and leaves some out. This sample has approximately 400,000 clones, with 70% to 90% found just once. The germline gives CDR1 KGHDR, CDR2 SFDVKD. There are 13 residues in the CDR3. Trimming removed 3 bases from V and 10 bases from J, with 12 bases in between. This TCR came from a person aged 18 to 59 who received the Ad26.COV2.S COVID-19 vaccine or a placebo. This material consisted of peripheral blood, taken in a trial of Ad26.COV2.S vaccine versus placebo. The gene calls are TRBV24-1 and TRBJ1-5; the D is unclear. This CDR3 is CATSDPRGGPQHF. The CDR3 DNA reads TGTGCCACCAGTGATCCCCGAGGCGGTCCCCAGCATTTT.